This T cell receptor beta chain was sequenced in a study of T cell repertoires in cytomegalovirus infection. About the study: Signatures in public TCR beta sequences pointed to both CMV infection and matching HLA type. Study conclusions and caveats: Identification of carriers of CMV plus the relevant HLA was performed using cumulative public TCR beta family frequency. HLA-C-restricted, CMV-specific TCR beta clonotypes were dominant ex vivo.

TCRdb analysed the reads with MiXCR anew, one entry per CDR3 protein. The sample has some 600,000 distinct CDR3 sequences, around 24% seen once. About this clonotype itself: Its antigen is still unknown.

The CDR3 is 12 residues long. Germline-derived CDR1 and CDR2 are MNHEY and SVGEGT. V lost 9 bases and J lost 7; bases outside the gene matches: 8. The V gene is TRBV6-2 or TRBV6-3, the J gene TRBJ1-2; TRBD1 matches 7 bases. This receptor was identified in a human donor in good health (CMV status not recorded). Some clones in this sample may be carry-over from other donors' samples. Sequences were obtained from CD8+ T cells from PBMCs. The CDR3 loop reads CASTGTDRGYTF. The CDR3 DNA reads as TGTGCCAGTACCGGGACAGATCGTGGCTACACCTTC.